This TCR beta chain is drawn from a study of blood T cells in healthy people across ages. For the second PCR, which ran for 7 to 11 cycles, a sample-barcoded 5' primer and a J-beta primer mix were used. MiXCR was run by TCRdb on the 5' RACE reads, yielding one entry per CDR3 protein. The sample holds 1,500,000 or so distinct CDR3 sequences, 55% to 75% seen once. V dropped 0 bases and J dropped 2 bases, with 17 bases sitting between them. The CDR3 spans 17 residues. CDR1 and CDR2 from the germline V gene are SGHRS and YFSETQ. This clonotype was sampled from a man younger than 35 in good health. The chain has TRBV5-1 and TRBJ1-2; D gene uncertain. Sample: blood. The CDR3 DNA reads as TGCGCCAGCAGCTTGGACGCCAGACGTGCGGCGAACTATGGCTACACCTTC. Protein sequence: CASSLDARRAANYGYTF. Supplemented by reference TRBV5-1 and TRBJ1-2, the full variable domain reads KAGVTQTPRYLIKTRGQQVTLSCSPISGHRSVSWYQQTPGQGLQFLFEYFSETQRNKGNFPGRFSGRQFSNSRSEMNVSTLELGDSALYLCASSLDARRAANYGYTFGSGTRLTVV.